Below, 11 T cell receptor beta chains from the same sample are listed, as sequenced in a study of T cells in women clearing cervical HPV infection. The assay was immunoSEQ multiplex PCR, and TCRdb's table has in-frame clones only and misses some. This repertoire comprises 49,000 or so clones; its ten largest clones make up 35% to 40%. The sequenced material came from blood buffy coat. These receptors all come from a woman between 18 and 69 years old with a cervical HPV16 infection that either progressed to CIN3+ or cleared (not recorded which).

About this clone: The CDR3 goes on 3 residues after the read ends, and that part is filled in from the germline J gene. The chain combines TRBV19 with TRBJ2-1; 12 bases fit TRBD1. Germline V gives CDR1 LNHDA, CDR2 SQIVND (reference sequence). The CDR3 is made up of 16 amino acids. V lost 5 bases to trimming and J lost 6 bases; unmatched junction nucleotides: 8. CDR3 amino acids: CASSPGTGGLFNEQFF. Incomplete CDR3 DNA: TGTGCCAGTAGTCCCGGGACAGGGGGCCTATTCAATGAG.

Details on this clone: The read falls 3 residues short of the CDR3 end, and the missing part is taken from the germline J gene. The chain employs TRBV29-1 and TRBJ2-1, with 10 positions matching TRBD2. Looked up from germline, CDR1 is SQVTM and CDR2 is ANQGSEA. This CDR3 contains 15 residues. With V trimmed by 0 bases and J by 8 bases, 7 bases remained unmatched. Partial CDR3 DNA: TGCAGCGTTGAAGATCAAGCGGGAGGGTTCGATGAG. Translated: CSVEDQAGGFDE. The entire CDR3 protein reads CSVEDQAGGFDEQFF.

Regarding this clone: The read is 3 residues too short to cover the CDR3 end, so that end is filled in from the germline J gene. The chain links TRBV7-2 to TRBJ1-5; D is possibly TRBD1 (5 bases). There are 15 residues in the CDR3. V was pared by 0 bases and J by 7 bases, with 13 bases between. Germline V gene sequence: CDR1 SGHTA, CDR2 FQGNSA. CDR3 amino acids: CASSLAGVDAQPQHF. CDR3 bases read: TGTGCCAGCAGCTTAGCAGGGGTCGACGCCCAGCCC.

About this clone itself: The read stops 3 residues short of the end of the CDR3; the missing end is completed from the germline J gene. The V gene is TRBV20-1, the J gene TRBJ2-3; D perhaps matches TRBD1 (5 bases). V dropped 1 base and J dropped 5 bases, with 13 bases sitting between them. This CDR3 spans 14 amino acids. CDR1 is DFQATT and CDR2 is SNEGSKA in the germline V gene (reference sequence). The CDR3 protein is CSARVQGSVDTQYF. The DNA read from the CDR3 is TGCAGTGCTAGAGTGCAGGGTTCCGTAGATACG.

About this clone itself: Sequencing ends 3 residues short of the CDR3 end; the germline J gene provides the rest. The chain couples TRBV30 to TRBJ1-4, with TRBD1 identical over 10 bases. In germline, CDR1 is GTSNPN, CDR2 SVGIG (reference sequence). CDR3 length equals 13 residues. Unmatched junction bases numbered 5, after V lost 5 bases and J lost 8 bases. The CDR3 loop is CAWQGQGGEKLFF. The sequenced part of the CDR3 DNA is TGTGCCTGGCAAGGACAGGGGGGAGAAAAA.

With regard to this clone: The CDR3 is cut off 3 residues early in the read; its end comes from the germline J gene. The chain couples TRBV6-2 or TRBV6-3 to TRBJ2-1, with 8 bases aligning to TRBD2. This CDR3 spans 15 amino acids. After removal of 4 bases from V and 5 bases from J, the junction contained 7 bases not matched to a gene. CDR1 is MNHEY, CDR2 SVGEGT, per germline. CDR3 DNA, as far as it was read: TGTGCCAGCAGTTCCGCGCCTAGCGGGCACAATGAG. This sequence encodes CASSSAPSGHNE. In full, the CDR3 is CASSSAPSGHNEQFF.

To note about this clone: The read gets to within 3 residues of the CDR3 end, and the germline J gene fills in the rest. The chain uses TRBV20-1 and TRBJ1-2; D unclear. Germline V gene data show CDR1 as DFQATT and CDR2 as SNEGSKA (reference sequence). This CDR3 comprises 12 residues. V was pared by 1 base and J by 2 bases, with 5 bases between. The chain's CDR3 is CSARAENYGYTF. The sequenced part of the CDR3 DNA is TGCAGTGCTAGAGCAGAGAACTATGGC.

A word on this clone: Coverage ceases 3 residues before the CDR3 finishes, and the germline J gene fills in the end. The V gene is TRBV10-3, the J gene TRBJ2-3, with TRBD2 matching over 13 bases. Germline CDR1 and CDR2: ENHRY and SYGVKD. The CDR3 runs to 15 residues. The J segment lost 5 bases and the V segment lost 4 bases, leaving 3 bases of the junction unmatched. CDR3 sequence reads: CAISGTSGRGDTQYF. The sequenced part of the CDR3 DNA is TGTGCCATCAGTGGGACTAGCGGGAGAGGAGATACG.

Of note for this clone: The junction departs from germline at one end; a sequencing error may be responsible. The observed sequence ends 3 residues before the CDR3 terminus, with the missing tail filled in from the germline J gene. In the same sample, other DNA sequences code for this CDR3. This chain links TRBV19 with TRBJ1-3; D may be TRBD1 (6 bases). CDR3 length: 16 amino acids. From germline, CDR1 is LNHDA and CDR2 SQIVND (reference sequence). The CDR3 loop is CASGPGTLLSGNTIYF. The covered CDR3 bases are TGTGCCAGTGGCCCCGGGACATTGCTATCTGGAAACACG.

CDR3 sequence reads: CAWGLKWEEAFF. The covered CDR3 bases are TGTGCCTGGGGACTAAAATGGGAAGAA. The gene calls are TRBV30 and TRBJ1-1, with D uncertain. Read sequence stops 3 residues before the CDR3 end, and the germline J gene provides the missing end. The CDR3 sequence is 12 residues long. Germline CDR1 reads GTSNPN; CDR2 reads SVGIG (reference sequence).

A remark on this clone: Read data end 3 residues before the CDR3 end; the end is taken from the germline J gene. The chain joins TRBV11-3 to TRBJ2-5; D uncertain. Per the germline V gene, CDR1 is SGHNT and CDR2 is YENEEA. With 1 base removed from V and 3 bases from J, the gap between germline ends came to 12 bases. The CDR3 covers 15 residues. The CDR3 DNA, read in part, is TGTGCCAGCAGCTTAGGGCCGAGTTCCAAAGAGACC. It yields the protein CASSLGPSSKET. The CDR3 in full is CASSLGPSSKETQYF.